This T cell receptor (beta chain) appears in the sequencing data of a study of chemoradiotherapy in HPV16-positive cancers. Overall study results and limits: During treatment, candidate HPV-specific clones and E7-related motifs expanded in tumor.

The germline gives CDR1 SGHAT, CDR2 FQNNGV. The CDR3 length is 16 residues. The V end was cut by 4 bases, the J end by 4 bases, with 16 bases between. This clone occurred once. As yet, its antigen is unknown. The assay was immunoSEQ multiplex PCR, and TCRdb's table has in-frame clones only and misses some. The table lists approximately 11,000 clones, approximately 85% of them singletons. The V call is TRBV11-2, the J call TRBJ2-2, with D possibly TRBD2 on 6 matching bases. Sample: blood, taken from a patient who underwent chemoradiotherapy. The TCR was taken from a human donor with HPV-associated anogenital cancer. The CDR3 spells CASSSSTRSGTGELFF. CDR3 coding DNA: TGTGCCAGCAGCTCCTCGACTAGATCGGGCACCGGGGAGCTGTTTTTT.